The clone carrying this T cell receptor (beta chain) was picked up one time. The antigen is unknown. This entry is derived from a study of STAT5B mutations in CD4+ large granular lymphocyte leukemia. Study summary: CD8+ depletion followed by anti-CD4 microbead selection was applied to cryopreserved cells. Whole-study results and caveats: Compared with healthy controls (2/35), patient top clones favored TRBV06 (8/27).

As processed by the authors: A clonotype over 5% of the repertoire counted as a possible leukemic clone, 59 overall. The assay was immunoSEQ multiplex PCR, and TCRdb's table has in-frame clones only and misses some. V and J calls plus clone size are reproduced from that table; the DNA served to infer D and trimming. The table lists about 670 clones, approximately 67% of them singletons. This CDR3 has 15 residues. V was clipped by 5 bases and J by 2 bases; unmatched bases: 6. CDR1 LGHNA and CDR2 YNFKEQ come from the germline V gene. The chain combines TRBV4-2 with TRBJ2-1; 7 bases are shared with TRBD1. The TCR was taken from a man aged 55 to 70 with CD4+ T-cell large granular lymphocyte leukemia. The specimen was PBMCs. CDR3 region: CASSSDREPYNEQFF. The CDR3 coding sequence is TGTGCCAGCAGCTCAGACAGGGAACCCTACAATGAGCAGTTCTTC.